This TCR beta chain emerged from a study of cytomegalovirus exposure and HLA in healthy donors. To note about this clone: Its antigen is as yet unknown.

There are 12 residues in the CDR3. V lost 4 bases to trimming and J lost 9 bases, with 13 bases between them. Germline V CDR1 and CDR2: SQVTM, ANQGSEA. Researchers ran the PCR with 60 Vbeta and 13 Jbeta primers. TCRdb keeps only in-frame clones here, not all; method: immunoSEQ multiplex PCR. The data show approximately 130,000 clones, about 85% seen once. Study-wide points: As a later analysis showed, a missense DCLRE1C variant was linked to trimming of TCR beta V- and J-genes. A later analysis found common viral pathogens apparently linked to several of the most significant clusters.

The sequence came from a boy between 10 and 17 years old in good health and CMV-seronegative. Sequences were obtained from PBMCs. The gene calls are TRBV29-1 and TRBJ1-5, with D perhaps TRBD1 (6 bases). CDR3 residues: CSVGEGGRPQHF. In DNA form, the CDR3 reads TGCAGCGTTGGAGAAGGGGGAAGGCCCCAGCATTTT.